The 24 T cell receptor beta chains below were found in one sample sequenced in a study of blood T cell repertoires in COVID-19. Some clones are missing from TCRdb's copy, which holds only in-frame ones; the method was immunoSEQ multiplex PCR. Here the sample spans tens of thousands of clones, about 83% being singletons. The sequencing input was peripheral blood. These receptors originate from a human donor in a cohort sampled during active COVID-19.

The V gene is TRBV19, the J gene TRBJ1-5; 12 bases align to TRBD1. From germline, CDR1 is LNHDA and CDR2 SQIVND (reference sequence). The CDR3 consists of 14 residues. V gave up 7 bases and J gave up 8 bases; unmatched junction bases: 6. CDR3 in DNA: TGTGCCAGTAAGGGGGACAGGGGGCTTAAGCCCCAGCATTTT. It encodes CASKGDRGLKPQHF.

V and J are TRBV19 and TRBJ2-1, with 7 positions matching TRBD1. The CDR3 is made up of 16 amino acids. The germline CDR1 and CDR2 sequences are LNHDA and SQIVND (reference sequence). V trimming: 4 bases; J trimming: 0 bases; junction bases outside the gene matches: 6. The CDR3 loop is CASSRGTANSYNEQFF. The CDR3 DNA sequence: TGTGCCAGTAGTAGAGGGACAGCCAACTCCTACAATGAGCAGTTCTTC. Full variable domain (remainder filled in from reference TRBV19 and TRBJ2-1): DGGITQSPKYLFRKEGQNVTLSCEQNLNHDAMYWYRQDPGQGLRLIYYSQIVNDFQKGDIAEGYSVSREKKESFPLTVTSAQKNPTAFYLCASSRGTANSYNEQFFGPGTRLTVL.

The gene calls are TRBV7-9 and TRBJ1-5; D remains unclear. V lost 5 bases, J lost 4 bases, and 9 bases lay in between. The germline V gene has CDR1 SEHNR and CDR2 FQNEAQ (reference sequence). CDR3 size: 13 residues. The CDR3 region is CASSGSGNQPQHF. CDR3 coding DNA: TGTGCCAGCAGCGGATCCGGGAATCAGCCCCAGCATTTT. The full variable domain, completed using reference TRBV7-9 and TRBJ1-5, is DTGVSQNPRHKITKRGQNVTFRCDPISEHNRLYWYRQTLGQGPEFLTYFQNEAQLEKSRLLSDRFSAERPKGSFSTLEIQRTEQGDSAMYLCASSGSGNQPQHFGDGTRLSIL.

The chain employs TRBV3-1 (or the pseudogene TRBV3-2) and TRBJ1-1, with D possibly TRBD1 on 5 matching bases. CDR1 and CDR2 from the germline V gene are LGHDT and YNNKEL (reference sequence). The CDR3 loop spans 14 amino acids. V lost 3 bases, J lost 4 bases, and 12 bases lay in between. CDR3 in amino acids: CASSQKAGGTEAFF. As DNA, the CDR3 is TGTGCCAGCAGCCAGAAGGCGGGGGGCACTGAAGCTTTCTTT.

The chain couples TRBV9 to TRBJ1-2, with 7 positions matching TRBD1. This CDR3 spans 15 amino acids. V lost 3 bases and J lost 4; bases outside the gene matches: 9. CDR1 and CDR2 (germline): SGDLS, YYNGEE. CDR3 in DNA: TGTGCCAGCAGCGGTTTCCGGACAGGCGGCTATGGCTACACCTTC. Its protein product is CASSGFRTGGYGYTF.

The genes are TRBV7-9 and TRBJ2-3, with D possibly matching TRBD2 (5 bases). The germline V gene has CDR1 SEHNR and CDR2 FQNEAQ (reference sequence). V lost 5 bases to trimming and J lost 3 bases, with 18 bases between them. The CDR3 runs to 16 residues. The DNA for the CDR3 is TGTGCCAGCAGCACCGCGGGTAGTGCAAAGACAGATACGCAGTATTTT. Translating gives CASSTAGSAKTDTQYF.

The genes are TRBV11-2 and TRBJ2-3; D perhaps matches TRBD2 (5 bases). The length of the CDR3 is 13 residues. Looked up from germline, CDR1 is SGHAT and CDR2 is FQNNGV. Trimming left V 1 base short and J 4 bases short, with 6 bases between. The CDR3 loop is CASSLVLADTQYF. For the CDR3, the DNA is TGTGCCAGCAGCTTAGTACTAGCAGATACGCAGTATTTT.

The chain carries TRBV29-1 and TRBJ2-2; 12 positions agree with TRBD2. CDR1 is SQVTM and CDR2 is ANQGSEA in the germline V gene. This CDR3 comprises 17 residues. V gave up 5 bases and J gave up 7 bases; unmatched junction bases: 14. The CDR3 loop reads CSVLWSPSGGAGGELFF. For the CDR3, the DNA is TGCAGCGTTCTTTGGTCCCCTAGCGGGGGGGCCGGCGGGGAGCTGTTTTTT.

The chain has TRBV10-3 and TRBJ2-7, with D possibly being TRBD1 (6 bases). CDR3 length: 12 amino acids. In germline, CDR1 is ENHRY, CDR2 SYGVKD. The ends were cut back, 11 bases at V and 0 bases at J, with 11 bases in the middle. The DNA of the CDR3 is TGTGCCCACCGGGACAACTCCTACGAGCAGTACTTC. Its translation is CAHRDNSYEQYF.

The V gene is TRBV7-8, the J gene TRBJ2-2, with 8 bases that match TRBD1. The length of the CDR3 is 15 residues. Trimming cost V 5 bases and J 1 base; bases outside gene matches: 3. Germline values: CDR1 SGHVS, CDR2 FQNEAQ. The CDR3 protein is CASSPGTGNTGELFF. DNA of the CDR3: TGTGCCAGCAGCCCCGGGACAGGGAACACCGGGGAGCTGTTTTTT.

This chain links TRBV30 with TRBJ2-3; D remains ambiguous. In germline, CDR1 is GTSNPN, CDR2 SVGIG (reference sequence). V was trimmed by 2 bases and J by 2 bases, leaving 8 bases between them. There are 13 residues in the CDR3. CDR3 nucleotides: TGTGCCTGGAGTCCCCCAAACACAGATACGCAGTATTTT. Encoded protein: CAWSPPNTDTQYF.

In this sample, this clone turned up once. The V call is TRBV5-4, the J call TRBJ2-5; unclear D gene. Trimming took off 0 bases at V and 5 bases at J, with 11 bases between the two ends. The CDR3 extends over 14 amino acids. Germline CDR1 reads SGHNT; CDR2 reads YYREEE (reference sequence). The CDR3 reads CASSLGRARETQYF. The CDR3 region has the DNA TGTGCCAGCAGCTTGGGAAGAGCGAGGGAGACCCAGTACTTC.

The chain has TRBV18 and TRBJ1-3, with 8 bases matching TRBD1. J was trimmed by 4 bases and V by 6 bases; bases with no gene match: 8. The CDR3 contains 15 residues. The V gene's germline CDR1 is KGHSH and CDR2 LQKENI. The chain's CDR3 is CASSAVGQGGNTIYF. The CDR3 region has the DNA TGTGCCAGCTCCGCCGTCGGACAGGGAGGAAACACCATATATTTT. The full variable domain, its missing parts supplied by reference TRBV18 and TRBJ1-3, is NAGVMQNPRHLVRRRGQEARLRCSPMKGHSHVYWYRQLPEEGLKFMVYLQKENIIDESGMPKERFSAEFPKEGPSILRIQQVVRGDSAAYFCASSAVGQGGNTIYFGEGSWLTVV.

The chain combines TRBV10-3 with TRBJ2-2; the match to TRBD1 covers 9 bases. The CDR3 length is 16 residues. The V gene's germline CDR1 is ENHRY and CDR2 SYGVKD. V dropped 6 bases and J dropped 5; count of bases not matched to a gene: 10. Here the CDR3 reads CAISMGQGGLTGELFF. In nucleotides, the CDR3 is TGTGCCATCAGCATGGGACAGGGAGGTTTAACCGGGGAGCTGTTTTTT.

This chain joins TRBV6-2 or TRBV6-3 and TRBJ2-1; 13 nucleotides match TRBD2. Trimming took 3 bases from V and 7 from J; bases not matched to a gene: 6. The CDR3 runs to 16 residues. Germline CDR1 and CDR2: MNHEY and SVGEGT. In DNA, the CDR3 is TGTGCCAGCAGTTATACTAGCGGGGGGGATAGGAATGAGCAGTTCTTC. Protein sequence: CASSYTSGGDRNEQFF.

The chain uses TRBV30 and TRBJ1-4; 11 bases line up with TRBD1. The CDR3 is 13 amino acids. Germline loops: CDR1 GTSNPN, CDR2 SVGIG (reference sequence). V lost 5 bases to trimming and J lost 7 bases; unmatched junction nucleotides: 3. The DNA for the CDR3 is TGTGCCTGGGGGACAGGGGGGCCTGAAAAACTGTTTTTT. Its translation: CAWGTGGPEKLFF.

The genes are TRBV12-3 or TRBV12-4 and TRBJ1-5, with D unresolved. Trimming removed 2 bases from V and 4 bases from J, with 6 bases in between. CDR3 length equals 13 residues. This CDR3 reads CASSLIRNQPQHF. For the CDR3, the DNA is TGTGCCAGCAGTTTAATCAGAAATCAGCCCCAGCATTTT.

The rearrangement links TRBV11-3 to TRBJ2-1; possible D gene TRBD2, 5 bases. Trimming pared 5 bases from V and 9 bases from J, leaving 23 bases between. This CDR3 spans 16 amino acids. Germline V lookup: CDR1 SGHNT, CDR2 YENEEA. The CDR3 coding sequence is TGTGCCAGCAGCACGATATCGGGGTCGGGCACAATTGAGCAGTTCTTC. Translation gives CASSTISGSGTIEQFF.

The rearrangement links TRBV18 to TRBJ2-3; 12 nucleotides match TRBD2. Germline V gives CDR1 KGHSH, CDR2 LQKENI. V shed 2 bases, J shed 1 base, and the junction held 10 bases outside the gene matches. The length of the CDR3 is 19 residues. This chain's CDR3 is CASSPTPGLAGQGTDTQYF. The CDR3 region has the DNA TGTGCCAGCTCACCAACACCGGGACTAGCGGGCCAAGGCACAGATACGCAGTATTTT.

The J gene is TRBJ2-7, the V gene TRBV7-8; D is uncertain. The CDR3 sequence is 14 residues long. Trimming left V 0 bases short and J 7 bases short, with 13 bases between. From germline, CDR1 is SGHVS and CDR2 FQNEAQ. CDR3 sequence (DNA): TGTGCCAGCAGCTTAGCCATGCGAATATCGGAGCAGTACTTC. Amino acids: CASSLAMRISEQYF. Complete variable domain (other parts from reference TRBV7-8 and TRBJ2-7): GAGVSQSPRYKVAKRGQDVALRCDPISGHVSLFWYQQALGQGPEFLTYFQNEAQLDKSGLPSDRFFAERPEGSVSTLKIQRTQQEDSAVYLCASSLAMRISEQYFGPGTRLTVT.

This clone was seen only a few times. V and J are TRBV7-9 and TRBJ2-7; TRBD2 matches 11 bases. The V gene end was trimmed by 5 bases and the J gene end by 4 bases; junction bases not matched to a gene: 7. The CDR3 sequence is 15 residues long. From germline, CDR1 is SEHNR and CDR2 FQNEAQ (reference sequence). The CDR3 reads CASSPGLAGSYEQYF. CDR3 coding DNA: TGTGCCAGCAGCCCCGGACTAGCGGGCTCGTACGAGCAGTACTTC.

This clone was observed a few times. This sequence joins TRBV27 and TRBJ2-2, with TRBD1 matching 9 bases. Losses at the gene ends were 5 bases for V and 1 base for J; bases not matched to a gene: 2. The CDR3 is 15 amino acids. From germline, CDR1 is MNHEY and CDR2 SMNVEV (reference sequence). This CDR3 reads CASSLGQGNTGELFF. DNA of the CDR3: TGTGCCAGCAGTCTGGGACAGGGGAACACCGGGGAGCTGTTTTTT.

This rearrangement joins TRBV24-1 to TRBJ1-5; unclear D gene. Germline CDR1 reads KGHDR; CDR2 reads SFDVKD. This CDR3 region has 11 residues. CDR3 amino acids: CARVYNQPQHF. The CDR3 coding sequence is TGTGCACGGGTGTACAATCAGCCCCAGCATTTT.

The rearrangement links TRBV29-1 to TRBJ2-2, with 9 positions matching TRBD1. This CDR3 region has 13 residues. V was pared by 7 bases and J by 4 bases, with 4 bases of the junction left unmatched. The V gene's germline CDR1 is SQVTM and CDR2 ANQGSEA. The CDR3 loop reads CSALTGGTGELFF. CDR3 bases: TGCAGCGCACTGACAGGGGGCACCGGGGAGCTGTTTTTT.